These 8 T cell receptor beta chains were all obtained from the same sample, sequenced in a study of blood T cells in healthy people across ages. The second PCR ran roughly 6 to 12 cycles with a sample-barcoded 5' primer and J-beta primers. TCRdb redid the calling of the 5' RACE reads with MiXCR, one entry per CDR3 protein. The table has approximately 320,000 distinct CDR3 sequences, less than 30% seen once. The sequencing sample was made of blood. The receptor source for this set is an older woman in good health.

The chain employs TRBV5-1 and TRBJ1-2; 9 nucleotides agree with TRBD1. CDR1 is SGHRS, CDR2 YFSETQ, per germline. Losses at the gene ends were 4 bases for V and 2 bases for J; bases not matched to a gene: 15. The CDR3 totals 18 residues. DNA for the CDR3: TGCGCCAGCAGCCAAGTTAAACAGGGGGCGGGGGTCAACTATGGCTACACCTTC. It translates to CASSQVKQGAGVNYGYTF.

This clonotype was observed a handful of times. The J gene is TRBJ1-6, the V gene TRBV10-3, with D perhaps TRBD1 (6 bases). The V end was cut by 2 bases, the J end by 7 bases, with 18 bases between. The CDR3 loop spans 17 amino acids. Germline V gene sequence: CDR1 ENHRY, CDR2 SYGVKD. The CDR3 spells CAISEPPGALANSPLHF. The CDR3 DNA is TGTGCCATCAGTGAGCCTCCAGGGGCTTTGGCGAATTCACCCCTCCACTTT.

This clonotype was observed a few times. V gene TRBV12-5 combines with J gene TRBJ2-7; 8 positions match TRBD2. V lost 3 bases to trimming and J lost 6 bases; unmatched junction nucleotides: 4. Germline CDR1 and CDR2: LGHNT and FRNRAP. This CDR3 spans 13 amino acids. In DNA, the CDR3 is TGTGCTAGTGGTTTAAGCGGGAGCGTCGAGCAGTACTTC. Its protein product is CASGLSGSVEQYF.

The chain recombines TRBV7-2 with TRBJ2-4; D may be TRBD1 (6 bases). The CDR3 consists of 14 residues. V was clipped by 4 bases and J by 2 bases, with 9 bases between them. Germline V gene data show CDR1 as SGHTA and CDR2 as FQGNSA. DNA of the CDR3: TGTGCCAGCAGCTCCAGGGGAACCAAAAACATTCAGTACTTC. As protein: CASSSRGTKNIQYF.

The sample holds a few counts of this clonotype. J is TRBJ1-5 and V is TRBV3-1; the D is unclear. Germline V CDR1 and CDR2: LGHDT, YNNKEL (reference sequence). The CDR3 loop spans 14 amino acids. The ends were cut back, 3 bases at V and 0 bases at J, with 6 bases in the middle. CDR3 amino acids: CASSHRSSNQPQHF. The CDR3 DNA is TGTGCCAGCAGCCATAGGTCTAGCAATCAGCCCCAGCATTTT.

This clonotype was found once. This chain connects TRBV24-1 to TRBJ2-3, with 7 bases that match TRBD2. Germline CDR1 is KGHDR and CDR2 is SFDVKD. The CDR3 loop spans 17 amino acids. Trimming at V came to 4 bases and at J to 2 bases, leaving 11 bases not matched to a gene. CDR3 residues: CATSDTRTSTFTDTQYF. CDR3 bases: TGTGCCACCAGTGACACCCGGACTAGTACTTTCACAGATACGCAGTATTTT.

This clonotype appeared a single time. J is TRBJ1-4 and V is TRBV7-9; no reliable D call. V gave up 3 bases and J gave up 3 bases, with 11 bases separating them. CDR3 size: 15 residues. Germline CDR1 reads SEHNR; CDR2 reads FQNEAQ (reference sequence). CDR3 coding DNA: TGTGCCAGCAGCTTTAGGAGGGCGGCTAATGAAAAACTGTTTTTT. It is translated as CASSFRRAANEKLFF.

This clonotype appeared a few times. The CDR3 region is CASSRAFGGQEYF. The CDR3 DNA is TGTGCCAGTAGTCGGGCCTTTGGGGGACAAGAGTACTTC. The chain recombines TRBV19 with TRBJ2-7, with a possible D match to TRBD1 (6 bases). This CDR3 has 13 amino acids. V was trimmed by 5 bases and J by 11 bases, leaving 19 bases between them. The germline V gene encodes CDR1 LNHDA and CDR2 SQIVND (reference sequence).